This TCR beta chain was sequenced during a study of CD8 T cells in Susac syndrome. CD8+ and CD4+ blood T cells underwent TCR beta sequencing. With random hexamers, about 0.45 to 1 ug RNA was reverse transcribed. Multiplex immunoSEQ PCR targeted 54 Vbeta and 13 Jbeta TCR beta segments. TCRdb called the immunoSEQ multiplex PCR reads again in MiXCR, with one record for every CDR3 protein. The repertoire consists of about 200,000 distinct CDR3 sequences, with roughly 92% occurring once and the leading ten covering 0.1%. The receptor's source is a human donor in good health. The sample comprised CD4+ T cells from PBMCs.

CDR3 in DNA: TGCGCCAGCAGCCAAGATGGCGTGAGCAATCAGCCCCAGCATTTT. Residues: CASSQDGVSNQPQHF. The V gene is TRBV4-3, the J gene TRBJ1-5; no reliable D call. The CDR3 spans 15 residues. Germline-derived CDR1 and CDR2 are LGHNA and YSLEER. V was clipped by 0 bases and J by 1 base, with 7 bases between them.